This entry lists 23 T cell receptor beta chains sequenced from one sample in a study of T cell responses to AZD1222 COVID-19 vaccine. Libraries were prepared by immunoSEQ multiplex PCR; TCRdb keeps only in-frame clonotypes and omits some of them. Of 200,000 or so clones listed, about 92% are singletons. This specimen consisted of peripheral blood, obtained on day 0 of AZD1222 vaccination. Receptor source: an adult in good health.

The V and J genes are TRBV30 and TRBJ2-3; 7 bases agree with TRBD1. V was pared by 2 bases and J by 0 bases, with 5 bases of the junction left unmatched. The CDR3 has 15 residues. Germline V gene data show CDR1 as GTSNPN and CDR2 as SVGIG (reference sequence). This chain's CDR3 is CAWSSGQTSTDTQYF. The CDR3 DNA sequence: TGTGCCTGGAGTTCGGGACAGACTAGCACAGATACGCAGTATTTT.

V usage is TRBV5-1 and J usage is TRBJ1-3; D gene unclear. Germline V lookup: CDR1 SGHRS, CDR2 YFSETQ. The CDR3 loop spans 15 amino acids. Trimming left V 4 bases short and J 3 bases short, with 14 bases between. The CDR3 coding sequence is TGCGCCAGCAGCCAACCTTCGAGGGATGGAAACACCATATATTTT. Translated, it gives CASSQPSRDGNTIYF.

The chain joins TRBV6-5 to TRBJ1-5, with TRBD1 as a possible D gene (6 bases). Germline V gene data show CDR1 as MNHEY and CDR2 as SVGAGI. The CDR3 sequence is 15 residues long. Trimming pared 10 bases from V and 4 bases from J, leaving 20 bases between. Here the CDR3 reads CATAGQNLANQPQHF. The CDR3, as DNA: TGTGCCACCGCCGGACAGAATTTAGCAAATCAGCCCCAGCATTTT.

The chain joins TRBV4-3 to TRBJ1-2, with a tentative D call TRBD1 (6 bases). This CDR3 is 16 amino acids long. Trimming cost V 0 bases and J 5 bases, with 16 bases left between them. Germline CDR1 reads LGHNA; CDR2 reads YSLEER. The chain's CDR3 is CASSQDPGRGGYGYTF. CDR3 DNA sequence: TGCGCCAGCAGCCAAGACCCGGGCAGGGGAGGGTATGGCTACACCTTC.

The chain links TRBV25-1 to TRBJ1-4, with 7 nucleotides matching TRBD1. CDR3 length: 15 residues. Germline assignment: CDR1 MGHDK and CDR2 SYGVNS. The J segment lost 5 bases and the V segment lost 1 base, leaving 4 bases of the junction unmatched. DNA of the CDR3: TGTGCCAGCAGTGAATCGGGACAGAGAAATGAAAAACTGTTTTTT. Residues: CASSESGQRNEKLFF.

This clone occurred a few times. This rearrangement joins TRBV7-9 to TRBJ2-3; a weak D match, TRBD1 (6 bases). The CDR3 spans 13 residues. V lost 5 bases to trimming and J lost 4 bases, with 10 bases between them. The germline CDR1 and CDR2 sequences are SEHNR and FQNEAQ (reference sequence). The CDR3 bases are TGTGCCAGCAGCCCGCGGACAGCAGATACGCAGTATTTT. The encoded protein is CASSPRTADTQYF.

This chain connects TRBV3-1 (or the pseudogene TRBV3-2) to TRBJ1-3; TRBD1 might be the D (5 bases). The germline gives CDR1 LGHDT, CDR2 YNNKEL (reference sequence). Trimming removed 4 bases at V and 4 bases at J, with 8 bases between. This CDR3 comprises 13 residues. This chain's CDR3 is CASSLRQGNTIYF. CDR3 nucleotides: TGTGCCAGCAGCCTACGACAGGGAAACACCATATATTTT.

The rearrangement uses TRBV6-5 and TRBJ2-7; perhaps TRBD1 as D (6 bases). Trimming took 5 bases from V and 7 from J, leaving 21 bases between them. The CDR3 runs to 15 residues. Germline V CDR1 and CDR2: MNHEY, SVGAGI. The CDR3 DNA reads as TGTGCCAGCAGTAAGATCACAGGGAAGTTAAAAGAGCAGTACGTC. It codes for CASSKITGKLKEQYV.

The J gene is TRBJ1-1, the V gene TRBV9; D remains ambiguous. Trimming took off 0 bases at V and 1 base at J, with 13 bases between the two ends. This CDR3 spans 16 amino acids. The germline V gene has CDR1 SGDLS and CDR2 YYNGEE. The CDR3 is CASSVALEGWNTEAFF. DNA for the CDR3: TGTGCCAGCAGCGTAGCCCTCGAAGGGTGGAACACTGAAGCTTTCTTT.

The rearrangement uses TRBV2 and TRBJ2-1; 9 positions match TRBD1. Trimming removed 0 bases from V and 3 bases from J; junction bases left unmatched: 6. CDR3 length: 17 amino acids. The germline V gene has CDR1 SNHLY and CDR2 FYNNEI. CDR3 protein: CASSEAPEGQGYNEQFF. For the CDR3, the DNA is TGTGCCAGCAGTGAAGCGCCAGAGGGACAGGGCTACAATGAGCAGTTCTTC.

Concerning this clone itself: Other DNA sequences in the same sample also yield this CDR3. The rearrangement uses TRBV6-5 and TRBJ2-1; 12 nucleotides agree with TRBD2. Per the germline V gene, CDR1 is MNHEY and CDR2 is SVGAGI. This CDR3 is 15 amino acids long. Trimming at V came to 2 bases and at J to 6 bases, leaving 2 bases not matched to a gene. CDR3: CASSYASGRANEQFF. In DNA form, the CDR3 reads TGTGCCAGCAGTTACGCTAGCGGGAGGGCCAATGAGCAGTTCTTC.

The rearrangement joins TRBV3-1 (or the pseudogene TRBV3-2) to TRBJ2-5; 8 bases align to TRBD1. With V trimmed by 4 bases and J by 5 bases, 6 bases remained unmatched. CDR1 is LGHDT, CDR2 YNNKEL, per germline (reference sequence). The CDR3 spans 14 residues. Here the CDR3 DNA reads TGTGCCAGCAGCCCGGCAGGGGGCTTGGAGACCCAGTACTTC. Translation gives CASSPAGGLETQYF.

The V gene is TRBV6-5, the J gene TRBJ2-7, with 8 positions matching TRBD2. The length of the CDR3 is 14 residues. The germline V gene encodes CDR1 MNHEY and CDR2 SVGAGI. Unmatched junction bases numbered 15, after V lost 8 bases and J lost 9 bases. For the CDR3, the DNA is TGTGCCAGCCGGGGTCCGGGACTAGGCTCGGGGCAGTACTTC. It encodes CASRGPGLGSGQYF.

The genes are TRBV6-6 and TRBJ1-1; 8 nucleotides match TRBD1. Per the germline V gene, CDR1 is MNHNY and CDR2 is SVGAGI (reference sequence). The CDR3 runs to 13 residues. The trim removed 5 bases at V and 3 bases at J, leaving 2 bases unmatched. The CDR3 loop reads CASSADRDTEAFF. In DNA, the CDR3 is TGTGCCAGCAGTGCGGACAGGGACACTGAAGCTTTCTTT.

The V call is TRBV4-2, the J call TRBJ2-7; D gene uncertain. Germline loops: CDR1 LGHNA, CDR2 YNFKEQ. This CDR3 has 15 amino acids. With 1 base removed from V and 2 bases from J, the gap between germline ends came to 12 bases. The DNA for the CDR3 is TGTGCCAGCAGCCAAGGGGGTATGGGCCCCTACGAGCAGTACTTC. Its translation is CASSQGGMGPYEQYF.

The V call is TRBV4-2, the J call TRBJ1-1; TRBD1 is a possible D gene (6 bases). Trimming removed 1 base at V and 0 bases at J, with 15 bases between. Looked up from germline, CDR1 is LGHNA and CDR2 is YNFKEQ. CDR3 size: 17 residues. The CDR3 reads CASSQGYDRQMNTEAFF. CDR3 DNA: TGTGCCAGCAGCCAAGGTTATGACAGGCAAATGAACACTGAAGCTTTCTTT.

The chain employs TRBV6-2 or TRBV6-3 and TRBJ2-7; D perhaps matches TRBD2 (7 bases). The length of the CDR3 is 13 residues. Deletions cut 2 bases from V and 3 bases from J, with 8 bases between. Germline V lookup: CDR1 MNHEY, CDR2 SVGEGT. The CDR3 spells CASSYRGGYEQYV. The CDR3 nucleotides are TGTGCCAGCAGTTACAGGGGGGGCTACGAGCAGTACGTC.

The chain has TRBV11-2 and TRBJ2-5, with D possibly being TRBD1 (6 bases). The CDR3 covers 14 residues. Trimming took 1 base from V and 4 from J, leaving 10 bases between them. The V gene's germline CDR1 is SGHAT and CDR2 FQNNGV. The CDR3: CASSLAPGAETQYF. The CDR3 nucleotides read TGTGCCAGCAGCTTAGCCCCAGGGGCAGAGACCCAGTACTTC.

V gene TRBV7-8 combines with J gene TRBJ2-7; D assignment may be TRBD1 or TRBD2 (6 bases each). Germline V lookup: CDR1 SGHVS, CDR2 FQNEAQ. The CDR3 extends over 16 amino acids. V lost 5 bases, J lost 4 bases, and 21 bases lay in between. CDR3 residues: CASSRGMGGRGYEQYF. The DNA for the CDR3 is TGTGCCAGCAGCCGAGGGATGGGGGGCAGGGGATACGAGCAGTACTTC. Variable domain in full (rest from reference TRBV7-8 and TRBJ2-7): GAGVSQSPRYKVAKRGQDVALRCDPISGHVSLFWYQQALGQGPEFLTYFQNEAQLDKSGLPSDRFFAERPEGSVSTLKIQRTQQEDSAVYLCASSRGMGGRGYEQYFGPGTRLTVT.

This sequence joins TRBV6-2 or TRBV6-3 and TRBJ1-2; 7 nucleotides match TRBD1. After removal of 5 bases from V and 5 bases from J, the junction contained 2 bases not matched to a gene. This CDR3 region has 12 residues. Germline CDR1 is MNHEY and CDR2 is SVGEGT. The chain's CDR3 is CASSPQGYGYTF. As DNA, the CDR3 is TGTGCCAGCAGTCCACAGGGGTATGGCTACACCTTC.

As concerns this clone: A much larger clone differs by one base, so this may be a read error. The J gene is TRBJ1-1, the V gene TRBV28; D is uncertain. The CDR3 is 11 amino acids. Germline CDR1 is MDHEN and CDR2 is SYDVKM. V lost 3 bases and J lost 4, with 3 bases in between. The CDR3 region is CASSFGTEAFF. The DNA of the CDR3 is TGTGCCAGCAGTTTCGGCACTGAAGCTTTCTTT.

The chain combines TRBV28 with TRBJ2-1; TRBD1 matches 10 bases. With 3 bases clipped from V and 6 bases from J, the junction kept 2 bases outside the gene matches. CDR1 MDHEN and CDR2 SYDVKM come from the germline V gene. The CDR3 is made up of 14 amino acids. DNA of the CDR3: TGTGCCAGCAGTTTTCGACAGGGGGCCAATGAGCAGTTCTTC. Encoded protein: CASSFRQGANEQFF.

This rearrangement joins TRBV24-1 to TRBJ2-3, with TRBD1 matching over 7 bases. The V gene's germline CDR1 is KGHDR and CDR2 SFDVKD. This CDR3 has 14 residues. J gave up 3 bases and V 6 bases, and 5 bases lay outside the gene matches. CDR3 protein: CATSPTRGTDTQYF. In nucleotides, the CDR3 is TGTGCCACCAGTCCCACCAGGGGGACAGATACGCAGTATTTT.